Listed here are 12 T cell receptor beta chains from one sample, sequenced in a study of blood T cell repertoires in COVID-19. Data came from immunoSEQ multiplex PCR; TCRdb stores just in-frame clones and leaves some out. The data contain under 500,000 clones, 75% to 90% of them singletons. Sequenced sample: peripheral blood. These receptors originate from a woman between 25 and 40 years old with acute or convalescent COVID-19.

V and J are TRBV6-6 and TRBJ1-5; D is ambiguous. This CDR3 spans 17 amino acids. V gave up 5 bases and J gave up 0 bases, with 17 bases separating them. Germline V gene data show CDR1 as MNHNY and CDR2 as SVGAGI (reference sequence). The CDR3, as DNA: TGTGCCAGCAGTCCGTTACTCATGGGAGATAGCAATCAGCCCCAGCATTTT. It is translated as CASSPLLMGDSNQPQHF.

This chain links TRBV5-1 with TRBJ2-2, with TRBD2 matching over 7 bases. The CDR3 consists of 16 residues. CDR1 SGHRS and CDR2 YFSETQ come from the germline V gene. With V trimmed by 4 bases and J by 3 bases, 9 bases remained unmatched. Here the CDR3 DNA reads TGCGCCAGCAGCCCAGTCGGGACTATTGACACCGGGGAGCTGTTTTTT. Amino acids: CASSPVGTIDTGELFF.

The rearrangement joins TRBV6-5 to TRBJ2-7; TRBD1 might be the D (6 bases). The CDR3 spans 15 residues. Germline loops: CDR1 MNHEY, CDR2 SVGAGI. Trimming took 2 bases from V and 2 from J, leaving 13 bases between them. CDR3 DNA sequence: TGTGCCAGCAGTTACCGGGACAACGGGGCCTACGAGCAGTACTTC. The encoded protein is CASSYRDNGAYEQYF.

The chain uses TRBV14 and TRBJ2-7; 7 bases agree with TRBD1. Germline trimming cut 1 base from V and 6 bases from J; bases unmatched to any gene: 6. The CDR3 runs 14 residues. CDR1 is SGHDN, CDR2 FVKESK, per germline. The CDR3, as DNA: TGTGCCAGCAGCCAAGGTGGACAGGCTCGCGAGCAGTACTTC. Translated, it gives CASSQGGQAREQYF.

The chain is built from TRBV5-1 and TRBJ2-1; 7 bases map to TRBD1. CDR1 and CDR2 from the germline V gene are SGHRS and YFSETQ. The V and J ends lost 4 bases and 4 bases, in that order; junction bases with no gene match: 2. The CDR3 is 13 residues long. The CDR3 loop reads CASSTGQYNEQFF. The CDR3 nucleotides read TGCGCCAGCAGCACGGGACAGTACAATGAGCAGTTCTTC.

The chain has TRBV12-3 or TRBV12-4 and TRBJ1-5, with TRBD1 matching 7 bases. The CDR3 extends over 12 amino acids. V trimming: 7 bases; J trimming: 7 bases; junction bases outside the gene matches: 4. The CDR3 nucleotides read TGTGCCAGCAAAACAGGGGTCCAGCCCCAGCATTTT. Its protein product is CASKTGVQPQHF.

This clone was seen only a few times. CDR3 protein: CATSDPSSRGRSYNEQFF. Here the CDR3 DNA reads TGTGCCACCAGTGATCCAAGTTCGCGGGGGCGTTCCTACAATGAGCAGTTCTTC. The V call is TRBV24-1, the J call TRBJ2-1; D is perhaps TRBD2 (7 bases). The CDR3 spans 18 residues. V was shortened by 3 bases and J by 1 base, with 18 bases between the two germline ends. CDR1 is KGHDR, CDR2 SFDVKD, per germline.

The CDR3 spells CASSDWGGSSYEQYF. The DNA of the CDR3 is TGTGCCAGCAGTGATTGGGGCGGTAGCTCCTACGAGCAGTACTTC. V is TRBV2 and J is TRBJ2-7, with a weak D call TRBD1 (5 bases). From germline, CDR1 is SNHLY and CDR2 FYNNEI. The V gene lost 3 bases and the J gene lost 0 bases, with 12 bases spanning the gap. This CDR3 contains 15 residues.

J is TRBJ1-4 and V is TRBV28, with unresolved D. Germline V gene data show CDR1 as MDHEN and CDR2 as SYDVKM. The V end lost 7 bases, the J end lost 2 bases, and 14 bases lay between the germline ends. This CDR3 contains 15 residues. This CDR3 reads CASITPSGTNEKLFF. The CDR3 bases are TGTGCCAGCATTACTCCGTCGGGGACTAATGAAAAACTGTTTTTT.

This clone was picked up many times. The chain uses TRBV28 and TRBJ1-2; no reliable D call. Trimming left V 1 base short and J 3 bases short, with 9 bases between. This CDR3 region has 14 residues. CDR1 MDHEN and CDR2 SYDVKM come from the germline V gene. In nucleotides, the CDR3 is TGTGCCAGCAGTTTATCCGAGGACTACTATGGCTACACCTTC. Its protein product is CASSLSEDYYGYTF.

The table lists this clone with a count of one. This sequence joins TRBV7-6 and TRBJ2-7; 12 bases map to TRBD1. V lost 5 bases to trimming and J lost 6 bases; unmatched junction nucleotides: 2. This CDR3 has 13 amino acids. Per the germline V gene, CDR1 is SGHVS and CDR2 is FNYEAQ. CDR3 sequence reads: CASSPGQGAEQYF. CDR3 sequence (DNA): TGTGCCAGCAGCCCGGGACAGGGGGCCGAGCAGTACTTC.

The chain couples TRBV5-6 to TRBJ2-5; a weak D match, TRBD2 (5 bases). V was shortened by 2 bases and J by 1 base, with 12 bases between the two germline ends. Per germline, CDR1 SGHDT and CDR2 YYEEEE. The CDR3 has 15 amino acids. Here the CDR3 DNA reads TGTGCCAGCAGCTTCGGGATAGCCGGCCAAGAGACCCAGTACTTC. It yields the protein CASSFGIAGQETQYF.